This entry describes one T cell receptor (beta chain). Its antigen has not been determined. Base-call qualities are not available, and no considerably larger clone is one nucleotide away. The immunoSEQ multiplex PCR assay was used to generate TCR libraries, with TCR-beta and/or TCR-alpha/delta assays applied to each sample. Amplified TCR libraries were sequenced on the Illumina high-throughput platform. From the authors' description of their analysis: Clustering and dimensionality reduction were performed using pairwise TCRdist distances among GMM-specific receptors from ex vivo sorted or in vitro expanded T cells. Each clinical repertoire was scored by mean NN-distance, the average TCRdist to the nearest 10% of tetramer-positive reference sequences. GEM TCR motif frequency was calculated as the fraction of unique TCRs that matched known GEM sequences by V/J usage and CDR3 length. Linear discriminant analysis with leave-one-out cross-validation, implemented in scikit-learn, was used to classify active tuberculosis. Held by TCRdb, this immuneACCESS table contains in-frame sequences only and omits some clones. Under half of the omission traces to an unresolved V gene where checked; the cause of the rest is unknown. The V and J calls and clone size are taken from that table; D and trimming were inferred from the DNA. The sample data list 30,000 to 35,000 clones, and 91% of these were observed just once. The biggest ten clones account for around 2.2% of the sample.

Trimming leaves V shorter by 3 bases and J shorter by 7 bases, with the junction holding 12 bases beyond the gene matches. CDR1 and CDR2 are drawn from the germline V gene: SGDLS, YYNGEE. The CDR3 starts with the cysteine, ends with the phenylalanine, and has 16 residues. The DNA shown is the 48-base CDR3, in frame from base 1. The data stem from a study of T cells in tuberculosis (dated by TCRdb to 2016 to 2019). At the level of the whole study: To characterize T cells specific for the mycobacterial lipid antigen glucose monomycolate (GMM), the study used CD1B tetramers together with high-throughput TCR immunosequencing. A South African clinical cohort compared IGRA-negative adolescents, IGRA-positive adolescents with latent tuberculosis and adults with active tuberculosis, under 13 per group.

Results and caveats for the whole study, not just this receptor: The smaller NN-distances in active tuberculosis patients were driven in part by shorter CDR3-alpha lengths, while the difference seen for TCR-beta was not statistically significant. Active tuberculosis TCR-alpha repertoires showed smaller mean NN-distances to GMM-specific TCRs than IGRA-negative controls, suggesting clonal expansion of these TCRs. Clinical samples were chosen by availability of cryopreserved specimens, and active tuberculosis cases were adults while controls were adolescents. A classifier using the diverse GMM-specific repertoire reached about 90% accuracy (AUROC 0.9 to 0.95), compared with 60% to 75% accuracy using GEM motif frequencies.

At study entry, a tuberculin skin test and the QuantiFERON-TB GOLD In-Tube IGRA were used to screen adolescents for latent tuberculosis infection. Immunosequencing was performed on unsorted cryopreserved PBMC and covered about 110,000 T cells per clinical donor on average. Eleven high schools in the Worcester region of the Western Cape, South Africa, served as enrollment sites for adolescents aged 12 to 18 years. Roughly ten M. tuberculosis-infected adolescents and around 10 uninfected adolescents were selected, with the two groups matched for age and sex. PBMC from adolescents were isolated by density centrifugation from freshly drawn heparinized blood and then cryopreserved.

The sequencing input was PBMCs. The sequence came from a donor aged 10 to 29 with latent tuberculosis or without tuberculosis infection. The chain is made from TRBV9 and TRBJ2-5, and 10 junctional nucleotides match TRBD2. The encoded CDR3 is CASSALTSGTPMTQYF. The DNA sequence is given as TGTGCCAGCAGCGCGCTCACTAGCGGGACGCCCATGACCCAGTACTTC.